This section outlines one T cell receptor (beta chain) sequence together with its context. Its antigen is not known. This sample was taken from a study of regulatory T cells in long-lasting Graves disease. Study findings and constraints: Persistent Graves' patients showed less TCR diversity than newly diagnosed ones.

Time point reported: persistent/refractory GD, antithyroid drugs over 5 years with positive TRAb. The authors made the TCR library using RNA they extracted from PBMCs. iRepertoire HTBI primers and Arm-PCR of CDR3 regions built TCR beta libraries. TCRdb reanalysed the multiplex PCR reads using MiXCR and keeps one entry per CDR3 protein. The data show 650,000 to 850,000 distinct CDR3 sequences, approximately 31% seen once. The CDR3 has 15 residues. Germline CDR1 reads MNHEY; CDR2 reads SVGAGI. J was trimmed by 3 bases and V by 2 bases; bases with no gene match: 5. This TCR was recovered from a female donor with Graves disease. The sequencing used peripheral blood mononuclear cells (PBMCs), collected when the disease was refractory, from a patient treated with antithyroid drugs. The chain combines TRBV6-5 with TRBJ2-5; the match to TRBD2 covers 8 bases. The CDR3 loop reads CASSYVAGLKETQYF. In DNA, the CDR3 is TGTGCCAGCAGTTACGTAGCGGGGCTAAAAGAGACCCAGTACTTC.